A single sample gave rise to the 2 T cell receptor beta chains below, sequenced in a study of cytomegalovirus exposure and HLA in healthy donors. PCR used 60 Vbeta primers and 13 Jbeta primers. Profiling relied on immunoSEQ multiplex PCR, and the TCRdb table lists in-frame clones only, not all of them. This sample's table has around 140,000 clones. The sample consisted of PBMCs. These receptor sequences come from a woman aged 40-49 years in good health and CMV-seronegative.

The chain carries TRBV28 and TRBJ1-4, with D possibly TRBD1 on 6 matching bases. Deletions cut 8 bases from V and 8 bases from J, with 15 bases between. The germline V gene has CDR1 MDHEN and CDR2 SYDVKM. This CDR3 comprises 13 residues. CDR3: CASAQGFGEKLFF. The CDR3 DNA reads TGTGCCAGCGCCCAGGGGTTTGGGGAAAAACTGTTTTTT.

The CDR3 bases are TGTGCCAGCAGTGAGCGGGGGGGCCGAGAGACCCAGTACTTC. It specifies CASSERGGRETQYF. V usage is TRBV6-5 and J usage is TRBJ2-5, with 10 bases identical to TRBD2. The CDR3 runs 14 residues. From germline, CDR1 is MNHEY and CDR2 SVGAGI. The V segment lost 5 bases and the J segment 4 bases; nucleotides outside the gene matches: 4.